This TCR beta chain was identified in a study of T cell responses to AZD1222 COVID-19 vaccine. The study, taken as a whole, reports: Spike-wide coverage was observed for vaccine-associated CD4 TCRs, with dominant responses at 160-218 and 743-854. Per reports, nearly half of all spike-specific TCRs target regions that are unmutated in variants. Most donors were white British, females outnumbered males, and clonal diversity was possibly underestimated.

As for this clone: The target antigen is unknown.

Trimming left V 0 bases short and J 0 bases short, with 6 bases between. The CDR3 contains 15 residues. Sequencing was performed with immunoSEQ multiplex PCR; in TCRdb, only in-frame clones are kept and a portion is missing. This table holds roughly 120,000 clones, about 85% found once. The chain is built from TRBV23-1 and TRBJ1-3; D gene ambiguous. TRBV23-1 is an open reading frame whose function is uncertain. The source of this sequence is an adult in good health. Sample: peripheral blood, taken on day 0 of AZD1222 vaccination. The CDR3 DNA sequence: TGCGCCAGCAGTCAATCGAGGGACTCTGGAAACACCATATATTTT. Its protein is CASSQSRDSGNTIYF.